This record looks at one T cell receptor (beta chain) sequence and its context. Its antigen specificity is not known. No base-level quality is on record; no much larger clone is a single base apart. For sequencing of the TCRbeta CDR3 region, genomic DNA was extracted from the sorted cells. The immunoSEQ Assay was used for sequencing of TCRbeta CDR3 regions. Not all clones reach the TCRdb copy of this immuneACCESS table, which keeps in-frame sequences only. Checked studies attribute under half of the gap to unresolved V genes and leave the rest unexplained. The sample table shows some 17,000 clones, and around 81% are seen once. The ten largest clones add up to around 12% of the sample. The germline V gene gives CDR1 as MGHRA and CDR2 as YSYEKL. From its cysteine to its phenylalanine, the CDR3 spans 13 amino acids. The CDR3 DNA has 39 bases and is translated from base 1. V drops 1 base and J drops 4 bases, leaving 5 bases in between.

These data are taken from a study of OX40 agonist ivuxolimab in advanced cancers. As for the study more broadly: Ivuxolimab, which targeted the costimulatory receptor OX40 (CD134), was an agonistic, fully human IgG2 monoclonal antibody. Intravenous ivuxolimab was administered to patients every 2 weeks at six dose levels: 0.01, 0.1, 0.3, 1.5, 3 and 10 mg/kg. Of the roughly 50 dose-escalation patients, hepatocellular carcinoma was present in about 20, melanoma in roughly 15, renal cell carcinoma in 9 and head and neck cancer in 9. In the dose-escalation cohort, roughly 82% of patients were male, and the mean age was roughly 60 years with a range of roughly 20 to 85. Patients were allowed to have had prior anti-PD-1, anti-PD-L1 or anti-CTLA-4 therapy, and approximately 40% of the dose-escalation patients had previously received checkpoint inhibitors. Partial responses were achieved by three dose-escalation patients, of whom one had hepatocellular carcinoma and two had cutaneous melanoma. The purpose of peripheral TCRbeta sequencing was to test whether ivuxolimab changed TCR sequence diversity and led to clonal T-cell expansion. The paper covers the monotherapy dose-escalation part of the phase I ivuxolimab trial, which included N of about 56 patients. The paper as a whole reports these results and caveats: The antigen specificity of the clonally expanded peripheral T cells was not determined. At doses of 0.1 to 3.0 mg/kg, clonal expansion of both CD4+ and CD8+ blood T cells was observed from baseline to week 6. In the 0.1-3.0 mg/kg groups, partial responders had among the lowest normalized peripheral clonal expansion, particularly in CD8+ T cells. After ivuxolimab, more expanded clones were found on average in CD8+ T cells than in CD4+ T cells. Low levels of normalized T-cell clonal expansion were also seen in some patients who did not respond.

The trial excluded patients who had a history of autoimmune disease or were on systemic immunosuppression. Peripheral blood for TCR sequencing was collected from all dose cohorts at baseline, on cycle 4 day 1, and on cycle 7 day 1. The samples were taken from a phase I, first-in-human, multicenter, open-label dose-escalation trial of ivuxolimab. Adults with locally advanced or metastatic head and neck squamous cell, hepatocellular, melanoma or renal cell carcinoma were enrolled in the trial. CD4+ and CD8+ T cells were sorted separately from peripheral blood before TCR sequencing. This specimen was CD4+ or CD8+ T cells sorted from blood, taken in a trial of the OX40 agonist ivuxolimab. This chain joins TRBV4-1 to TRBJ1-3, with an unclear D gene assignment. This receptor was taken from an adult with an advanced solid tumor such as melanoma, head and neck, liver or kidney cancer. CDR3 reads: CASSQVTGNTIYF. The DNA is TGCGCCAGCAGCCAAGTGACGGGAAACACCATATATTTT.